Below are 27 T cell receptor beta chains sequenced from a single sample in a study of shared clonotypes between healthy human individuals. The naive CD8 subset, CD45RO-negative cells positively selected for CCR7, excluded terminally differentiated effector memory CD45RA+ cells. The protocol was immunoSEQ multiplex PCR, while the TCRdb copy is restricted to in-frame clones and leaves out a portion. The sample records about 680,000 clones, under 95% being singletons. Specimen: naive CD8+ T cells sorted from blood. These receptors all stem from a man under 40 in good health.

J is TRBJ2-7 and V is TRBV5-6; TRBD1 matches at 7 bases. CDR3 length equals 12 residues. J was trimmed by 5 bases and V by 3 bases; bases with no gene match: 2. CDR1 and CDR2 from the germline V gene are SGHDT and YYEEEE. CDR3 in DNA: TGTGCCAGCAGCTCGGACAGGCACGAGCAGTACTTC. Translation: CASSSDRHEQYF.

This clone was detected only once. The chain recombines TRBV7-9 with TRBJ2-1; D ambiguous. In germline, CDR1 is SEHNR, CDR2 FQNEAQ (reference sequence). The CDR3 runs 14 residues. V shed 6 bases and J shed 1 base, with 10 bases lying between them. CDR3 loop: CASSQSESYNEQFF. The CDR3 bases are TGTGCCAGCAGTCAATCCGAGTCCTACAATGAGCAGTTCTTC.

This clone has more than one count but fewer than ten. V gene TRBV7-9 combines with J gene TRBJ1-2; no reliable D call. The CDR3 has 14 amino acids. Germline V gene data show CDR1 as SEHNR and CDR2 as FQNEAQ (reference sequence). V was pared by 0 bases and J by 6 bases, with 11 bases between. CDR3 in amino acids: CASSLAGTWHGYTF. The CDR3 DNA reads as TGTGCCAGCAGCTTAGCCGGCACCTGGCATGGCTACACCTTC.

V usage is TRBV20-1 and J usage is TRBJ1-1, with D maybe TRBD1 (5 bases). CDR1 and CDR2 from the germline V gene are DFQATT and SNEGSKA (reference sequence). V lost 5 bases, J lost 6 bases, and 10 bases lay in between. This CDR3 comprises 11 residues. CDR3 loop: CSASGTPEAFF. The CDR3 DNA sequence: TGCAGTGCTTCCGGGACCCCTGAAGCTTTCTTT.

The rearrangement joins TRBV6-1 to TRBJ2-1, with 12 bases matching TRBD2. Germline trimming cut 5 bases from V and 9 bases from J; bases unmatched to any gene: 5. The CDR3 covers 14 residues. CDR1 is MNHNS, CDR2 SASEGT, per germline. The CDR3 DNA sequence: TGTGCCAGCAGTCCTAGCGGGAGGGCCCGTGAGCAGTTCTTC. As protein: CASSPSGRAREQFF.

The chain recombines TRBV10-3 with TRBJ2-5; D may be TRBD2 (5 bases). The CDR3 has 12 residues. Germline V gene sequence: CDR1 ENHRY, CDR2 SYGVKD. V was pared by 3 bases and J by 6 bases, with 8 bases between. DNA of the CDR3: TGTGCCATCAGTGATAACGGGAAGACCCAGTACTTC. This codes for CAISDNGKTQYF.

In DNA form, the CDR3 reads TGCGCCAGCAGTCAACCGGGACTAGCGGCATACAATGAGCAGTTCTTC. Protein product: CASSQPGLAAYNEQFF. The chain employs TRBV5-1 and TRBJ2-1; 11 bases line up with TRBD2. CDR3 length: 16 amino acids. Losses at the gene ends were 5 bases for V and 4 bases for J; bases not matched to a gene: 8. Germline lookup yields CDR1 SGHRS and CDR2 YFSETQ.

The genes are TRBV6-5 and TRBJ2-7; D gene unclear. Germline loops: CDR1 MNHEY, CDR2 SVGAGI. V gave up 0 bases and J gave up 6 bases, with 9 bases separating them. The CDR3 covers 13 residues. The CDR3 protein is CASSYSIFGEQYF. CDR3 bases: TGTGCCAGCAGTTACTCGATTTTTGGCGAGCAGTACTTC.

Here the CDR3 DNA reads TGTGCCAGCAGCTTATATAGGCGGGATGGCTACACCTTC. Translated, it gives CASSLYRRDGYTF. The genes are TRBV7-2 and TRBJ1-2, with unresolved D. V gave up 2 bases and J gave up 6 bases, with 10 bases separating them. The CDR3 has 13 amino acids. Germline loops: CDR1 SGHTA, CDR2 FQGNSA.

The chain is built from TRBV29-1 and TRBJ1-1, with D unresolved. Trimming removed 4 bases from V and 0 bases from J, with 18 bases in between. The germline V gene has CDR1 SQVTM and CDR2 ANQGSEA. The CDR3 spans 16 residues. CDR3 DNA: TGCAGCGTTGTCTATGGGGTTGGCAGAATGAACACTGAAGCTTTCTTT. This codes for CSVVYGVGRMNTEAFF.

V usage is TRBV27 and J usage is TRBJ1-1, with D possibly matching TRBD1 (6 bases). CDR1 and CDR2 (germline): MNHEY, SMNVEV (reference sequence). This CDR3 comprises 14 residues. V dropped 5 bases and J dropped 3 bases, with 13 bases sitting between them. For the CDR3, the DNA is TGTGCCAGCAGTCACGGGGGCGGCTACACTGAAGCTTTCTTT. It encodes CASSHGGGYTEAFF.

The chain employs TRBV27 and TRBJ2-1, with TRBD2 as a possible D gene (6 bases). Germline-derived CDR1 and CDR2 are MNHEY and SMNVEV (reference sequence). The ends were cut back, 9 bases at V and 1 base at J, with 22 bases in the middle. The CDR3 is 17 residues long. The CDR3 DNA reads TGTGCCAGTACTCCAGGGACCAGCGGGTTATCCTACAATGAGCAGTTCTTC. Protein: CASTPGTSGLSYNEQFF.

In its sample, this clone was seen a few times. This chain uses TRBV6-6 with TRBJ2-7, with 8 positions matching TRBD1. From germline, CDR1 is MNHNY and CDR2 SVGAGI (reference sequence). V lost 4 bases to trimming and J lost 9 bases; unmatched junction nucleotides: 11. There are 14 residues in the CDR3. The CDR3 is CASSFQDRVKGQYF. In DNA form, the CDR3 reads TGTGCCAGCAGTTTCCAGGACAGGGTAAAAGGGCAGTACTTC.

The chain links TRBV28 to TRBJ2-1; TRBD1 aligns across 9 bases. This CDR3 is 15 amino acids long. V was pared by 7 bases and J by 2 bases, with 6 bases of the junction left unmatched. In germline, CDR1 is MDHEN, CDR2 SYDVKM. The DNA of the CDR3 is TGTGCCAGCAACCACCGGGACAGGGCCTACAATGAGCAGTTCTTC. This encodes CASNHRDRAYNEQFF.

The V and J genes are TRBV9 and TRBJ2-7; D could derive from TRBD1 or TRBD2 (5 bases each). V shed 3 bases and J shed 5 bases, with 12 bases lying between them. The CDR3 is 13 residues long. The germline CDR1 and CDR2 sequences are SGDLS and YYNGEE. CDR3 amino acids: CASSAGDVHEQYF. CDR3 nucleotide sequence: TGTGCCAGCAGCGCCGGGGACGTCCACGAGCAGTACTTC.

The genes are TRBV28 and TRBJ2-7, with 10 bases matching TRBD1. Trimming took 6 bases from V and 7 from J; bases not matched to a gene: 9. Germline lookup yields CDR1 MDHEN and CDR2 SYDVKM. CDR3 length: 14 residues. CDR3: CASSPIGTGEEQYF. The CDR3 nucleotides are TGTGCCAGCAGCCCGATCGGGACAGGGGAAGAGCAGTACTTC.

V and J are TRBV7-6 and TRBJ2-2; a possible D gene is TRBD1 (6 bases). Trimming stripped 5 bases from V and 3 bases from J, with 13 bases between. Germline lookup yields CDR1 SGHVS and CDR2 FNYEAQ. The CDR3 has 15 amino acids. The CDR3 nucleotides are TGTGCCAGCAGCATGGGGGCCTGGGACACCGGGGAGCTGTTTTTT. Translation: CASSMGAWDTGELFF.

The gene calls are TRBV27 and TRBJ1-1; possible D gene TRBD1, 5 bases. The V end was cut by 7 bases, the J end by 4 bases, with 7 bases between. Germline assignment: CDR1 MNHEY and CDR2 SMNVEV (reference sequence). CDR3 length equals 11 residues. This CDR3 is CASMGGTEAFF. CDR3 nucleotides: TGTGCCAGCATGGGGGGCACTGAAGCTTTCTTT.

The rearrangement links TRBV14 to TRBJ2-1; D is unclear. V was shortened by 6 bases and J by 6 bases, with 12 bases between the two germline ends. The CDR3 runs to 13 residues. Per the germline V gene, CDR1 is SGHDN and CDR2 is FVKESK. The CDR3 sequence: CASRFGWVNEQFF. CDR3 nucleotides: TGTGCCAGCAGGTTCGGGTGGGTCAATGAGCAGTTCTTC.

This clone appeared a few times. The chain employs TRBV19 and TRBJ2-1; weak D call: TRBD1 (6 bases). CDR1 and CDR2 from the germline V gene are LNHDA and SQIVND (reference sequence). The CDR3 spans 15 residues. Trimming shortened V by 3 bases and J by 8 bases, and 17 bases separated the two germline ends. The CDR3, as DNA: TGTGCCAGTAGTATTGGCCAGGGGATTATGTATGAGCAGTTCTTC. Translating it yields CASSIGQGIMYEQFF.

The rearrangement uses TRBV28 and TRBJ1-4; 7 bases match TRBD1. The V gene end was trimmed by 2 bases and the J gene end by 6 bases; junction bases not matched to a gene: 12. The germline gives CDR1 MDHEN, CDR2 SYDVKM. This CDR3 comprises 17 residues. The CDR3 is CASSLGGGDRGDEKLFF. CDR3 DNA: TGTGCCAGCAGTTTAGGAGGGGGCGATAGGGGAGATGAAAAACTGTTTTTT.

The CDR3 coding sequence is TGTGCCACCCGGCGGGGCAATGAGCAGTTCTTC. As protein: CATRRGNEQFF. The V call is TRBV21-1, the J call TRBJ2-1; TRBD2 is the table's D call, not checked against the DNA. TRBV21-1 is a recognized pseudogene. The CDR3 is made up of 11 amino acids.

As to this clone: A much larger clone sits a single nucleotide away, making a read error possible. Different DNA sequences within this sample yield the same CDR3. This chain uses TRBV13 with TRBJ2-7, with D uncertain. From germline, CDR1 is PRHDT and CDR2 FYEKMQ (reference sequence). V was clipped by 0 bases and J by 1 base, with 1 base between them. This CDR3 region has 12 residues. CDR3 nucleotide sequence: TGTGCCAGCAGCTTAGGGTCCTACGAGCAGTACTTC. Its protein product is CASSLGSYEQYF.

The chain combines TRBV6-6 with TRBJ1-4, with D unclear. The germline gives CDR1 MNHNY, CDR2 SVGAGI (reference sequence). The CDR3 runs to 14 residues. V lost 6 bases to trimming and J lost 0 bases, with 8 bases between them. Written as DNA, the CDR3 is TGTGCCAGCAGCCAAATTTCAACTAATGAAAAACTGTTTTTT. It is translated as CASSQISTNEKLFF.

CDR3 residues: CASSLSRAGETQYF. The CDR3 region has the DNA TGTGCCAGCAGTTTAAGTCGAGCGGGCGAGACCCAGTACTTC. V gene TRBV28 combines with J gene TRBJ2-5; D may be TRBD2 (6 bases). This CDR3 has 14 amino acids. CDR1 and CDR2 (germline): MDHEN, SYDVKM. V lost 2 bases and J lost 5, with 12 bases in between.

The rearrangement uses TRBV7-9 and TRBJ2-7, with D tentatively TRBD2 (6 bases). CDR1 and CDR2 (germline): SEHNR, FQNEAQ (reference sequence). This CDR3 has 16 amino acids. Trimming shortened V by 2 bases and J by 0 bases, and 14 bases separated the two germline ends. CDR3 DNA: TGTGCCAGCAGCTTACCGAGACTCGGGAGCTCCTACGAGCAGTACTTC. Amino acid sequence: CASSLPRLGSSYEQYF.

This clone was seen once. The CDR3, as DNA: TGTGCCAGCAGTTACTCCTTGGTGTTCAATCAGCCCCAGCATTTT. Encoded protein: CASSYSLVFNQPQHF. V gene TRBV6-5 combines with J gene TRBJ1-5; D is uncertain. Trimming cost V 0 bases and J 3 bases, with 9 bases left between them. The CDR3 loop spans 15 amino acids. In germline, CDR1 is MNHEY, CDR2 SVGAGI.